This T cell receptor beta chain was documented in a study of response to subunit inactivated influenza vaccine. This clonotype has only one observation. The antigen remains undetermined. The germline V gene encodes CDR1 SGHVS and CDR2 FNYEAQ. This CDR3 comprises 16 residues. V gave up 6 bases and J gave up 5 bases; unmatched junction bases: 10. TCRdb re-called the RT-PCR reads with MiXCR, one entry per CDR3 protein. The repertoire holds more than 700,000 distinct CDR3 sequences, with 21% as singletons. Study findings and constraints: Researchers suggested that each seasonal influenza vaccination recruits few new T cells.

The source was PBMCs from blood, collected about 5 days after vaccination. The V and J genes are TRBV7-6 and TRBJ2-5; 12 nucleotides line up with TRBD2. This clonotype originated in a man aged 45-65 years who received an inactivated influenza vaccine. The CDR3 sequence is CASSSPRLAGVETQYF. CDR3 DNA sequence: TGTGCCAGCAGTTCACCGAGACTAGCGGGGGTGGAGACCCAGTACTTC.